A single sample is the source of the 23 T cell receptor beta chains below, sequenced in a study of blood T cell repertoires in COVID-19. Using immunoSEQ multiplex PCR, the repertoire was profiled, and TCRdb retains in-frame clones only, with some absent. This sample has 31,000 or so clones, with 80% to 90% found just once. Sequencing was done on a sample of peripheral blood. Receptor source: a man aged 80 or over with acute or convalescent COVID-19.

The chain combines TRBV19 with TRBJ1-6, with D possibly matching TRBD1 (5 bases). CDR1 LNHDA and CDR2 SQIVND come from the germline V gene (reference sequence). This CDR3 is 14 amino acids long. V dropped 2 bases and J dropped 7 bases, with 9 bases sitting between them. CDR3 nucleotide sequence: TGTGCCAGTAGTATAAGGGGTGGAAATTCACCCCTCCACTTT. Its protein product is CASSIRGGNSPLHF.

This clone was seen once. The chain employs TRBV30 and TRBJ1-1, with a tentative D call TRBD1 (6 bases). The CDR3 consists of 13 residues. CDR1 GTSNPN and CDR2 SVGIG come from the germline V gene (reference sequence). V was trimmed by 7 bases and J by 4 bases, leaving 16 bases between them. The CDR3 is CAFEQGPGTEAFF. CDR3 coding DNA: TGTGCCTTCGAACAGGGTCCTGGCACTGAAGCTTTCTTT.

Here the CDR3 reads CASSVQPGLQNYEQYF. CDR3 nucleotides: TGTGCCAGCAGCGTACAACCGGGACTCCAAAACTACGAGCAGTACTTC. J is TRBJ2-7 and V is TRBV9; possibly TRBD2 for D (6 bases). With 1 base removed from V and 3 bases from J, the gap between germline ends came to 17 bases. The CDR3 runs 16 residues. CDR1 and CDR2 from the germline V gene are SGDLS and YYNGEE.

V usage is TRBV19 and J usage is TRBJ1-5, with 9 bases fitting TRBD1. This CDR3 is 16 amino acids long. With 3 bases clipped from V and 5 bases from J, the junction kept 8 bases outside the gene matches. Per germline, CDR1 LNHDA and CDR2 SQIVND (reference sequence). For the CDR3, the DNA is TGTGCCAGTAGTATGGGGACAGGGAATGTGGATCAGCCCCAGCATTTT. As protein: CASSMGTGNVDQPQHF.

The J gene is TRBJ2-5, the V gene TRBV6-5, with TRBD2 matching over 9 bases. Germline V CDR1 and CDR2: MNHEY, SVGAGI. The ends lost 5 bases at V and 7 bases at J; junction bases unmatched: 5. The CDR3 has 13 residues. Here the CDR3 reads CASSPSGAVTQYF. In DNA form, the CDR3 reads TGTGCCAGCAGTCCTAGCGGGGCCGTGACCCAGTACTTC.

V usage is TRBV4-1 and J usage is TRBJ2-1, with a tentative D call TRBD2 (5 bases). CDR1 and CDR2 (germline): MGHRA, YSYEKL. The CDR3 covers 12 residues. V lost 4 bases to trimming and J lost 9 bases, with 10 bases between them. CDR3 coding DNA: TGCGCCAGCAGCCTCGCGGGCTCTGAGCAGTTCTTC. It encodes CASSLAGSEQFF.

The CDR3: CASSRGGSNQPQHF. CDR3 bases: TGTGCCAGCAGCCGGGGAGGGAGCAATCAGCCCCAGCATTTT. This chain links TRBV5-4 with TRBJ1-5; D not resolved. CDR3 length equals 14 residues. V dropped 4 bases and J dropped 1 base, with 9 bases sitting between them. Germline CDR1 and CDR2: SGHNT and YYREEE (reference sequence).

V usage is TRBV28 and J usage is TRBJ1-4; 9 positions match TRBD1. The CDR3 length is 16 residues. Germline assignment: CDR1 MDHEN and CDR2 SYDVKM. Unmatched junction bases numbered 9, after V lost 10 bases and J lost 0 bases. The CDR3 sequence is CATSGTGSATNEKLFF. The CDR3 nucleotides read TGTGCCACCTCCGGGACAGGGTCTGCAACTAATGAAAAACTGTTTTTT.

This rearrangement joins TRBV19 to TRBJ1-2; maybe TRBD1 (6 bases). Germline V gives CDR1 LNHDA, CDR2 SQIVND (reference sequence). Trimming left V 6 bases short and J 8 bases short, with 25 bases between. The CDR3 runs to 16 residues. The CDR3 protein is CASRLYRSGQMGGYTF. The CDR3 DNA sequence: TGTGCCAGTAGGTTATACCGCTCGGGACAAATGGGAGGCTACACCTTC.

CDR3 sequence: CASSLDPGGTGNTIYF. The CDR3 DNA reads as TGTGCCAGCAGCTTAGACCCCGGAGGGACTGGAAACACCATATATTTT. The chain uses TRBV7-2 and TRBJ1-3; D is uncertain. The length of the CDR3 is 16 residues. Germline loops: CDR1 SGHTA, CDR2 FQGNSA. The V gene lost 1 base and the J gene lost 2 bases, with 12 bases spanning the gap.

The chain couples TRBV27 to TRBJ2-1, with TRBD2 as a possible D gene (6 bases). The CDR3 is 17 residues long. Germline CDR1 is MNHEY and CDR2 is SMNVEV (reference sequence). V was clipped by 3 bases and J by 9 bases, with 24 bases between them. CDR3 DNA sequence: TGTGCCAGCAGTTTTGGGTCGGGGGAGGTGGCGTTCAGTGAGCAGTTCTTC. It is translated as CASSFGSGEVAFSEQFF.

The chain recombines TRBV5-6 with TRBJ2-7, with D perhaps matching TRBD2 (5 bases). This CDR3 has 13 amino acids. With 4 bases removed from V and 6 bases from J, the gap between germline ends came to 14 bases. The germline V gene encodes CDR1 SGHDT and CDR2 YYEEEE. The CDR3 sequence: CASSPPVGSEQYF. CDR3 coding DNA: TGTGCCAGCAGCCCACCCGTGGGGAGCGAGCAGTACTTC.

CDR3 nucleotides: TGTGCCAGCAGCTCCCGAGACACCGGGGAGCTGTTTTTT. Protein: CASSSRDTGELFF. The chain combines TRBV11-3 with TRBJ2-2; no clear D gene. V was shortened by 4 bases and J by 3 bases, with 6 bases between the two germline ends. The germline CDR1 and CDR2 sequences are SGHNT and YENEEA. The CDR3 spans 13 residues. Full variable domain (outside the CDR3, taken from reference TRBV11-3 and TRBJ2-2): EAGVVQSPRYKIIEKKQPVAFWCNPISGHNTLYWYLQNLGQGPELLIRYENEEAVDDSQLPKDRFSAERLKGVDSTLKIQPAELGDSAVYLCASSSRDTGELFFGEGSRLTVL.

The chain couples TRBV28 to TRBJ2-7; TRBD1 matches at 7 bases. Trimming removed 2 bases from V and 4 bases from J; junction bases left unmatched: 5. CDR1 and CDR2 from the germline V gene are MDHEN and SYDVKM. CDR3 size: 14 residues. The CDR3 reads CASSLRQGNYEQYF. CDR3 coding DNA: TGTGCCAGCAGTTTAAGACAGGGTAATTACGAGCAGTACTTC.

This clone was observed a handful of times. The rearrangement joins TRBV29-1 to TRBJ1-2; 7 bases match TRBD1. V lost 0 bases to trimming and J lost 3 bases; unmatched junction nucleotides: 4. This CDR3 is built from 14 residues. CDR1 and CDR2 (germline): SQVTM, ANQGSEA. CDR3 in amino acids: CSVEDSGQYYGYTF. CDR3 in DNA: TGCAGCGTTGAAGATTCGGGACAGTACTATGGCTACACCTTC.

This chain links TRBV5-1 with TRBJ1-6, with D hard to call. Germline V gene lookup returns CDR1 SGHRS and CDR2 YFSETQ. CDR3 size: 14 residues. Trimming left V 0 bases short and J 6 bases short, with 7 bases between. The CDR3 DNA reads TGCGCCAGCAGCTTGGGTACAGTTAATTCACCCCTCCACTTT. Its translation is CASSLGTVNSPLHF.

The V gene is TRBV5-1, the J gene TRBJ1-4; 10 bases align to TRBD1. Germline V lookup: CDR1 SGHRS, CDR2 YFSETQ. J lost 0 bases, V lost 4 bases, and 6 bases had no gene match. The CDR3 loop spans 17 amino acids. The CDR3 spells CASSPGQGRATNEKLFF. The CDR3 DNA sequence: TGCGCCAGCAGCCCGGGACAGGGGAGAGCAACTAATGAAAAACTGTTTTTT. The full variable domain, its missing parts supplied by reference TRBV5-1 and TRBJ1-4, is KAGVTQTPRYLIKTRGQQVTLSCSPISGHRSVSWYQQTPGQGLQFLFEYFSETQRNKGNFPGRFSGRQFSNSRSEMNVSTLELGDSALYLCASSPGQGRATNEKLFFGSGTQLSVL.

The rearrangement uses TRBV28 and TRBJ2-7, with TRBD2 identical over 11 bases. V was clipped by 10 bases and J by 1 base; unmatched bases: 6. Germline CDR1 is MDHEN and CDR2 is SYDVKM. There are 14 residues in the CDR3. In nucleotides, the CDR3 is TGTGCCACCAGAAGACTAGCGGGGTCCTACGAGCAGTACTTC. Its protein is CATRRLAGSYEQYF.

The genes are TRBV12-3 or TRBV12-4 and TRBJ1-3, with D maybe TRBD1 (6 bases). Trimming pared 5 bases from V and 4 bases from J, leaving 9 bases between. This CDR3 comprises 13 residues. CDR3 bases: TGTGCCAGCAGTACAGGGTGGGGAAACACCATATATTTT. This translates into CASSTGWGNTIYF.

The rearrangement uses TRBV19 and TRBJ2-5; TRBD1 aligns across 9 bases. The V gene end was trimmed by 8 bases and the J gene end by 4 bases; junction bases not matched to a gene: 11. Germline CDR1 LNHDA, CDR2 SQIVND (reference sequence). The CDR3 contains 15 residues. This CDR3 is CASRAATGGSETQYF. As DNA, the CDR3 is TGTGCCAGTCGTGCTGCTACAGGGGGCTCAGAGACCCAGTACTTC.

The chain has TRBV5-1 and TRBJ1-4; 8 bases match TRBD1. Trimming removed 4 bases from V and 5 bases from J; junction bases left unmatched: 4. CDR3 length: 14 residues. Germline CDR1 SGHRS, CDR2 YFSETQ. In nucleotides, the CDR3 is TGCGCCAGCAGCGCGGACAGGGTAAATGAAAAACTGTTTTTT. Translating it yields CASSADRVNEKLFF.

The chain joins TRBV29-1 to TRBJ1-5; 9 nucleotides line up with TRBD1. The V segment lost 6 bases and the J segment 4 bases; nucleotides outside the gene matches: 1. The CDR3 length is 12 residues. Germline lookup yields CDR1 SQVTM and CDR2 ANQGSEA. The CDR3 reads CSVGQGNQPQHF. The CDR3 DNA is TGCAGCGTAGGACAGGGGAATCAGCCCCAGCATTTT.

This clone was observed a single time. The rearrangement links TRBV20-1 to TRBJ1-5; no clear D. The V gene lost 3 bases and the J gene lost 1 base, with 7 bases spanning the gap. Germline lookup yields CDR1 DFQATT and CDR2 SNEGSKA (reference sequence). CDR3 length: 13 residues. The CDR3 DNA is TGCAGTGCTAGTGGCCAGAGCAATCAGCCCCAGCATTTT. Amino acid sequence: CSASGQSNQPQHF.